This T cell receptor (beta chain) was captured in a study of T cells in Graves' hyperthyroidism and ophthalmopathy. Points from the study as a whole: Stable hyperthyroidism was told apart from ophthalmopathy by a model built on 13 V-J features. Blood samples included most of the expanded thyroid clonotypes exceeding 0.001. Model output signaled ophthalmopathy a median 6.5 months ahead of onset.

TCR beta CDR3 region amplification was performed from RNA transcripts. An initial round of RT-PCR targeting the TCR CDR3 relied on the HTBI primer set. TCRdb recomputed calls from the multiplex PCR reads with MiXCR, one row per CDR3 protein. The table shows around 350,000 distinct CDR3 sequences, with 13% to 15% occurring only once. This CDR3 is 16 amino acids long. Germline assignment: CDR1 ENHRY and CDR2 SYGVKD. V was clipped by 6 bases and J by 3 bases; unmatched bases: 12. This clonotype appeared many times. Its antigen is still unknown. Sample: blood. This clonotype originated in a woman aged 30 to 39 with Graves' ophthalmopathy. The chain carries TRBV10-3 and TRBJ2-7, with 9 bases matching TRBD1. CDR3 region: CAISPTSGTGIYEQYF. The CDR3 coding sequence is TGTGCCATCAGCCCGACCTCCGGGACAGGGATCTACGAGCAGTACTTC.